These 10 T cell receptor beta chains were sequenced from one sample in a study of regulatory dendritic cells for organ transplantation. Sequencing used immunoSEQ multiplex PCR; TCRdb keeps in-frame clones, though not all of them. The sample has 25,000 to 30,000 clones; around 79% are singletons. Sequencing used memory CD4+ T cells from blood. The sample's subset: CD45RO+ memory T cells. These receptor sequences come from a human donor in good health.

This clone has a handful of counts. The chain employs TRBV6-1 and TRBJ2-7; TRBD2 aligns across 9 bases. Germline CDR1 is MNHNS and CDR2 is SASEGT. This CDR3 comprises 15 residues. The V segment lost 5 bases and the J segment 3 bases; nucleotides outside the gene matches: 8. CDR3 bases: TGTGCCAGCAGTACCACGACTAGCGGAAACTACGAGCAGTACTTC. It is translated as CASSTTTSGNYEQYF.

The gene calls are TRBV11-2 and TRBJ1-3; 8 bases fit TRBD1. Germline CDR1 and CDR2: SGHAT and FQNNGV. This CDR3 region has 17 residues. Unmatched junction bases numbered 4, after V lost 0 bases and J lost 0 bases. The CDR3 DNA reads TGTGCCAGCAGCTTAGACGGGACAGGATTCTCTGGAAACACCATATATTTT. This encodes CASSLDGTGFSGNTIYF.

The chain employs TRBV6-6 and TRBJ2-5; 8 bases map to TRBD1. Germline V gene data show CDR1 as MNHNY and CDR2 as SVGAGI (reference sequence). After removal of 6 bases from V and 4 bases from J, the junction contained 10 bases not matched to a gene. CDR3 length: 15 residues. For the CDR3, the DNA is TGTGCCAGCAGGCCCCGCGGGACAGGAAGAGAGACCCAGTACTTC. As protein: CASRPRGTGRETQYF.

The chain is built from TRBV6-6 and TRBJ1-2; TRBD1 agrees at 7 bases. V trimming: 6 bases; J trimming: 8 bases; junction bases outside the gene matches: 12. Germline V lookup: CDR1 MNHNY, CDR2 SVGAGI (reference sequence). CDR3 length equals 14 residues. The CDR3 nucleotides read TGTGCCAGCAGCCACCCGGGACAGAGGGGCGGCTACACCTTC. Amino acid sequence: CASSHPGQRGGYTF.

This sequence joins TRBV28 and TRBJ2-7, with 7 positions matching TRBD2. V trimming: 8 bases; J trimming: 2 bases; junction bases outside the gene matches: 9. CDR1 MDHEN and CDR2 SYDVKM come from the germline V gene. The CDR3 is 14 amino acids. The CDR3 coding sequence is TGTGCCAGCGTATCCTCGGGACTAACCTACGAGCAGTACTTC. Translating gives CASVSSGLTYEQYF.

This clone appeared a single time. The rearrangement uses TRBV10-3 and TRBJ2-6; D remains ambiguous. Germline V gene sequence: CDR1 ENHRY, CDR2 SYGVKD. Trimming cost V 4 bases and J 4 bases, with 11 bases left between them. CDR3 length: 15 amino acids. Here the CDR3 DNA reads TGTGCCATCAGTGGGCCCGGAGCAGGGGCCAACGTCCTGACTTTC. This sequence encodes CAISGPGAGANVLTF.

CDR3 protein: CASSSQGAPTGELFF. The CDR3 bases are TGTGCCAGCAGTTCACAGGGGGCGCCCACCGGGGAGCTGTTTTTT. This chain links TRBV27 with TRBJ2-2; TRBD1 matches at 9 bases. Trimming removed 4 bases from V and 4 bases from J; junction bases left unmatched: 4. The CDR3 is 15 residues long. CDR1 and CDR2 from the germline V gene are MNHEY and SMNVEV (reference sequence).

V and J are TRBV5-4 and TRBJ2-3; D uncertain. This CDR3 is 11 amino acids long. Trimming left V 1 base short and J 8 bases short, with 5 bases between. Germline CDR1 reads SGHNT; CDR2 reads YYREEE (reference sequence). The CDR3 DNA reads TGTGCCAGCAGCTTGTTAGGTACGCAGTATTTT. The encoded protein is CASSLLGTQYF. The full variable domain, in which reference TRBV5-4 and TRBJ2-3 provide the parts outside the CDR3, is ETGVTQSPTHLIKTRGQQVTLRCSSQSGHNTVSWYQQALGQGPQFIFQYYREEENGRGNFPPRFSGLQFPNYSSELNVNALELDDSALYLCASSLLGTQYFGPGTRLTVL.

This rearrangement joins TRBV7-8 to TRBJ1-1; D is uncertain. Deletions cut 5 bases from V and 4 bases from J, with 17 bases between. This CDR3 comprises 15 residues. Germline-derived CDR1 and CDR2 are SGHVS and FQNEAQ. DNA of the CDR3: TGTGCCAGCAGCCCTATTCCTGCGGTAATCACTGAAGCTTTCTTT. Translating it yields CASSPIPAVITEAFF.

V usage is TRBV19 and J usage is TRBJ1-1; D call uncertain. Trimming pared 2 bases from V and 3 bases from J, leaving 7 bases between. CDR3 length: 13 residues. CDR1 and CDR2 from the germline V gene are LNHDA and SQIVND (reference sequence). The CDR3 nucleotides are TGTGCCAGTAGTATATTTGGGGACACTGAAGCTTTCTTT. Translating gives CASSIFGDTEAFF.